The clone carrying this T cell receptor beta chain was observed once. This specimen comes from a study of control samples from healthy donors and cancer patients. The V end lost 4 bases, the J end lost 4 bases, and 18 bases lay between the germline ends. Germline CDR1 is SGHRS and CDR2 is YFSETQ. The CDR3 runs to 16 residues. Assay: immunoSEQ multiplex PCR; the TCRdb copy retains only in-frame clones and omits some. Of approximately 230,000 clones in the sample, 82% are singletons; the top ten hold 13%. The V gene is TRBV5-1, the J gene TRBJ2-1, with a tentative D call TRBD1 (6 bases). The sample consisted of PBMCs. This sequence was found in a woman aged 60-75 years with lung cancer. CDR3 sequence (DNA): TGCGCCAGCAGCAAAGTACAGGGTAAGGGTTACAATGAGCAGTTCTTC. Protein sequence: CASSKVQGKGYNEQFF.